The subject of this entry is one T cell receptor beta chain. Profiling relied on immunoSEQ multiplex PCR, and the TCRdb table lists in-frame clones only, not all of them. The sample lists some 67,000 clones, 85% to 90% seen once, with less than 1.5% in the top ten. The sample originates from a study of blood T cell repertoires in COVID-19. Background on the study: Italy, Spain and the United States were the sources of the convalescent and acute COVID-19 samples. From T cells, B-cell-depleted T cells, or PBMCs came the material, which was cDNA or gDNA.

V lost 1 base to trimming and J lost 5 bases; unmatched junction nucleotides: 15. From germline, CDR1 is SGHAT and CDR2 FQNNGV. CDR3 length equals 18 residues. This chain uses TRBV11-2 with TRBJ1-1, with TRBD1 matching over 8 bases. The material sequenced was peripheral blood. The TCR sequence derives from a woman aged 55-70 years with acute or convalescent COVID-19. CDR3 protein: CASSLVARGQIGPTEAFF. CDR3 sequence (DNA): TGTGCCAGCAGCTTAGTAGCCAGGGGGCAGATTGGTCCGACTGAAGCTTTCTTT.